The clone carrying this T cell receptor beta chain was counted ten times or more. Its specificity is not known. The data are from a study of T cells after yellow fever vaccination. Study observations and caveats: Clones from primary vaccination mostly reappeared after the booster (about 97% CD4, roughly 87% CD8). A weaker but faster secondary response was observed, peaking on day 5 versus 15.

They built TCR cDNA with 5'RACE template switching, a step that put in a universal primer site and UMIs. TCRdb re-analysed the 5' RACE reads in MiXCR, keeping a single row per CDR3 protein. The sample includes some 120,000 distinct CDR3 sequences, 8.4% of them seen just once. This specimen consisted of CD8+ T cells sorted from PBMCs, obtained 45 days after the yellow fever booster vaccination. The origin of this receptor is a man aged 25-45 years who received the YFV17D yellow fever vaccine.

The CDR3 spells CASSQDPPSGSKNIQYF. The DNA of the CDR3 is TGCGCCAGCAGCCAAGATCCCCCCAGCGGGAGTAAAAACATTCAGTACTTC. The J gene is TRBJ2-4, the V gene TRBV4-3, with 8 bases aligning to TRBD2. V lost 0 bases, J lost 4 bases, and 8 bases stayed unmatched. The CDR3 covers 17 residues. The germline CDR1 and CDR2 sequences are LGHNA and YSLEER.